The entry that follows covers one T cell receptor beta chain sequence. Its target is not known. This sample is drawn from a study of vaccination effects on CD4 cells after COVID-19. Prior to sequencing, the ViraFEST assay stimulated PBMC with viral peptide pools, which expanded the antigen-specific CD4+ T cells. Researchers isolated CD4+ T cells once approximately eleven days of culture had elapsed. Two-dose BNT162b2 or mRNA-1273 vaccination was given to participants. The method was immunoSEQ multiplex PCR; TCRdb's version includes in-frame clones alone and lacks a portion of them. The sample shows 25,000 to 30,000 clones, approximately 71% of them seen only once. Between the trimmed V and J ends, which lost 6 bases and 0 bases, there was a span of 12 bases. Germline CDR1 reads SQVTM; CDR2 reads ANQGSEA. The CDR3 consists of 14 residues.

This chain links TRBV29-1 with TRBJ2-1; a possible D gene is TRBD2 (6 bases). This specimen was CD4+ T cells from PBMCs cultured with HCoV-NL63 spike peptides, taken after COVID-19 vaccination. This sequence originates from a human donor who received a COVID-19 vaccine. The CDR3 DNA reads TGCAGCGTCGGGGGACGGAACTCCTACAATGAGCAGTTCTTC. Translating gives CSVGGRNSYNEQFF.